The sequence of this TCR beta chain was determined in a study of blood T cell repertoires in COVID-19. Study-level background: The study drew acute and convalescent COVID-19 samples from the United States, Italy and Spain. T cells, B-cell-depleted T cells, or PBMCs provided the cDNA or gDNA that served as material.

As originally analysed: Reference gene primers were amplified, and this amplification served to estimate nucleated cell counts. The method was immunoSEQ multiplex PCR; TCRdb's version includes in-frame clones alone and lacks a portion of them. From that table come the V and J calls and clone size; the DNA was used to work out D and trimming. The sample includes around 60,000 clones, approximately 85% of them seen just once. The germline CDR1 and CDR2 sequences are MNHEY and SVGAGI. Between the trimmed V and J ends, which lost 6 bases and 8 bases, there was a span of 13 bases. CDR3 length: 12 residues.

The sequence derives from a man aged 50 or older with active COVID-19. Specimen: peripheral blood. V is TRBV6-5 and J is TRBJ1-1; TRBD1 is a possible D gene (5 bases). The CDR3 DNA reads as TGTGCCAGCAGGAGGGGAGGGAAAGAAGCTTTCTTT. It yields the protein CASRRGGKEAFF.